This T cell receptor beta chain comes out of a study of T cell responses to AZD1222 COVID-19 vaccine. A single count supports this clone. TCRdb keeps only in-frame clones here, not all; method: immunoSEQ multiplex PCR. The sample has some 200,000 clones; under 95% are singletons. This clonotype was obtained from an adult in good health. The material was peripheral blood, obtained on day 0 of AZD1222 vaccination.

The CDR3 sequence: CASSFGSGFSYEQYF. The CDR3 nucleotides read TGTGCCAGCAGTTTTGGTAGCGGGTTCTCCTACGAGCAGTACTTC. This rearrangement joins TRBV27 to TRBJ2-7; 7 bases are shared with TRBD2. CDR1 and CDR2 from the germline V gene are MNHEY and SMNVEV (reference sequence). CDR3 length: 15 residues. V dropped 3 bases and J dropped 0; count of bases not matched to a gene: 5.